This T cell receptor beta chain was captured by sequencing in a study of T cells after yellow fever vaccination. Trimming took 7 bases from V and 4 from J, leaving 8 bases between them. The CDR3 is 12 residues long. Germline V gene data show CDR1 as SNHLY and CDR2 as FYNNEI. There are many counts of this clonotype. One entry per CDR3 protein results from TCRdb running MiXCR on the 5' RACE reads. The sample records about 69,000 distinct CDR3 sequences, 5.9% being singletons. The TCR comes from a man younger than 35 who received the YFV17D yellow fever vaccine. The J gene is TRBJ1-3, the V gene TRBV2; D ambiguous. Here the sequenced sample was CD4+ T cells sorted from PBMCs, taken roughly 15 days after the first yellow fever vaccination. The CDR3 nucleotides read TGTGCCAGCAAGCTAACGGGAAACACCATATATTTT. Protein product: CASKLTGNTIYF.